The T cell receptor beta chain described here comes from a study of shared clonotypes between healthy human individuals. Study findings and constraints: The sampled material consisted only of blood, and tissue repertoires are likely to differ. The expectation was that sequencing depth would affect clonotype sharing among donors.

Remarks on this clone: The antigen remains unidentified.

Produced via immunoSEQ multiplex PCR; TCRdb's table is partial and in-frame only. The sample has 950,000 to 1,300,000 clones, 60% to 80% seen once. CDR1 is SQVTM and CDR2 is ANQGSEA in the germline V gene. The CDR3 extends over 13 amino acids. Trimming at V came to 7 bases and at J to 5 bases, leaving 9 bases not matched to a gene. The chain uses TRBV29-1 and TRBJ2-5; 8 nucleotides match TRBD1. This TCR was recovered from a man aged 18-30 years in good health. Sequencing input: memory CD4+ T cells sorted from blood. The subset was: CD45RA-negative fraction. The CDR3 nucleotides are TGCAGCGCCTCCGCCAGGGGGCAGGAGACCCAGTACTTC. Encoded protein: CSASARGQETQYF.